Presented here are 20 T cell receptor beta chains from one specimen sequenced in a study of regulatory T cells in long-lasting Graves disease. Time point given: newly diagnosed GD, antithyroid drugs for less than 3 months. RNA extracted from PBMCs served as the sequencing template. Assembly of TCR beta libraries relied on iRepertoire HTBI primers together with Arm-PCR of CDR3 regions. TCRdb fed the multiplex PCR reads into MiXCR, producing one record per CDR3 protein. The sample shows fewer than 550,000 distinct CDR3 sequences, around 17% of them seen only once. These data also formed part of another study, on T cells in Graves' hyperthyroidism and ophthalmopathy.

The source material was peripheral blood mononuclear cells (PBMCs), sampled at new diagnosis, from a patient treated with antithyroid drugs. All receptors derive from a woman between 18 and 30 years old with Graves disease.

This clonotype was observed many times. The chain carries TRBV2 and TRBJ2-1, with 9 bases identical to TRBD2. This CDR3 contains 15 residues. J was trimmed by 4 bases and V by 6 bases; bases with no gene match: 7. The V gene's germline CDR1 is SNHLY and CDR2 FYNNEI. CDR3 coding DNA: TGTGCCAGCAGAGCCGGGACTAGCCATTACAATGAGCAGTTCTTC. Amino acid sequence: CASRAGTSHYNEQFF. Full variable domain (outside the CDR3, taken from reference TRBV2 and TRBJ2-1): EPEVTQTPSHQVTQMGQEVILRCVPISNHLYFYWYRQILGQKVEFLVSFYNNEISEKSEIFDDQFSVERPDGSNFTLKIRSTKLEDSAMYFCASRAGTSHYNEQFFGPGTRLTVL.

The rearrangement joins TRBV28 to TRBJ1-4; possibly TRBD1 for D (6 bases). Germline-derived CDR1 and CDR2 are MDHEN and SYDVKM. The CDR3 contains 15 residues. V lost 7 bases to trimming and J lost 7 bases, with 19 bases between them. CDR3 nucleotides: TGTGCCAGCACAAAAGGGGGGGCATCTGGTGAAAAACTGTTTTTT. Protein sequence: CASTKGGASGEKLFF.

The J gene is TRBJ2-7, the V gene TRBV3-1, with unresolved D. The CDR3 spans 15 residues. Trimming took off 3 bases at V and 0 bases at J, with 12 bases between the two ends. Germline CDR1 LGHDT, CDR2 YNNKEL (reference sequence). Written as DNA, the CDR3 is TGTGCCAGCAGCCAGCAGACCCTGAGCTCCTACGAGCAGTACTTC. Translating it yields CASSQQTLSSYEQYF.

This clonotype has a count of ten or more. The CDR3 loop is CASSPAPAKRRPTVNTEAFF. Here the CDR3 DNA reads TGTGCCAGCAGTCCTGCCCCGGCCAAACGACGCCCGACAGTGAACACTGAAGCTTTCTTT. The chain carries TRBV28 and TRBJ1-1; maybe TRBD1 (5 bases). Trimming stripped 5 bases from V and 0 bases from J, with 28 bases between. Germline values: CDR1 MDHEN, CDR2 SYDVKM. CDR3 length equals 20 residues.

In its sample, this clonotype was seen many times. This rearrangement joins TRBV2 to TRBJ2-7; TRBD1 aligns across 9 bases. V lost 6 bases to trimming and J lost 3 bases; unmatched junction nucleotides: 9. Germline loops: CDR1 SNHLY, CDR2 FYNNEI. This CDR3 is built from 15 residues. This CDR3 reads CASRAQGAQVYEQYF. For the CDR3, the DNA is TGTGCCAGCAGGGCACAGGGGGCGCAGGTCTACGAGCAGTACTTC.

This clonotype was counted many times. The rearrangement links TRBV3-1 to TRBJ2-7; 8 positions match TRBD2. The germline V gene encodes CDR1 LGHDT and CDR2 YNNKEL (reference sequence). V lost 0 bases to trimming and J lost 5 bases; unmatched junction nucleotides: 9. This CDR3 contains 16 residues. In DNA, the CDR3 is TGTGCCAGCAGCCAAGACGCTCGGGAGGGCCATAACGAGCAGTACTTC. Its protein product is CASSQDAREGHNEQYF.

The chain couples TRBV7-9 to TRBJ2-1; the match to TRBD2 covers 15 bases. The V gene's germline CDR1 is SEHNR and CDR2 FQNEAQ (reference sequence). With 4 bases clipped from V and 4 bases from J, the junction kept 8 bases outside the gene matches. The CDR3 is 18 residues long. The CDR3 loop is CASSYMGLAGGIYNEQFF. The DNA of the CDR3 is TGTGCCAGCAGCTACATGGGACTAGCGGGAGGAATATACAATGAGCAGTTCTTC.

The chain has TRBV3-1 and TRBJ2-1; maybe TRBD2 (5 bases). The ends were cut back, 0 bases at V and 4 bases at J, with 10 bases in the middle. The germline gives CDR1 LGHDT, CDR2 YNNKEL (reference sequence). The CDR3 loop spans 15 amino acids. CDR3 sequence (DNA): TGTGCCAGCAGCCAAGATACGGGGAGTTACAATGAGCAGTTCTTC. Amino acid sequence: CASSQDTGSYNEQFF.

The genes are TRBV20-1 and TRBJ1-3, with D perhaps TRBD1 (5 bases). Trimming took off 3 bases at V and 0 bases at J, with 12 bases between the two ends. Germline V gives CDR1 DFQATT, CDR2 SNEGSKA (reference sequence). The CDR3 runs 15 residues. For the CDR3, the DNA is TGCAGTGCTAGTACAGGCGCCTACTCTGGAAACACCATATATTTT. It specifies CSASTGAYSGNTIYF.

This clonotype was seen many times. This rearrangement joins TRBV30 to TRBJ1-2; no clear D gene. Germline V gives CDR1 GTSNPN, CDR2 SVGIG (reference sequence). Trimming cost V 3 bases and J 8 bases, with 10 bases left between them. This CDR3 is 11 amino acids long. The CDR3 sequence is CAWRGVGGYTF. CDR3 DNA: TGTGCCTGGAGGGGCGTGGGAGGCTACACCTTC.

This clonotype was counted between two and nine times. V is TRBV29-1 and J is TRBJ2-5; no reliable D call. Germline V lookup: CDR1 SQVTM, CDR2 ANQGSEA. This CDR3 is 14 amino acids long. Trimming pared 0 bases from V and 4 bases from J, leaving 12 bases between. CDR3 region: CSVEDTPGTETQYF. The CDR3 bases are TGCAGCGTTGAAGATACACCAGGAACAGAGACCCAGTACTTC.

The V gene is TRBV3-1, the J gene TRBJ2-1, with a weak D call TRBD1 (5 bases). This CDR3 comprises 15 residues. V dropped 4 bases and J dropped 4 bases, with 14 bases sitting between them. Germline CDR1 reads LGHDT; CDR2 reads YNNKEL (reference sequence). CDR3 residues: CASSPRTINYNEQFF. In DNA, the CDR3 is TGTGCCAGCAGCCCTCGGACAATAAATTACAATGAGCAGTTCTTC.

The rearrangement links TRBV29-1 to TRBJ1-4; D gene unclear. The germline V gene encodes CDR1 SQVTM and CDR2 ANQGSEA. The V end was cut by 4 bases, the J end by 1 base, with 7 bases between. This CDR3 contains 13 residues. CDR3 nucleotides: TGCAGCGTTGGAGGCGGAACTAATGAAAAACTGTTTTTT. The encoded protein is CSVGGGTNEKLFF.

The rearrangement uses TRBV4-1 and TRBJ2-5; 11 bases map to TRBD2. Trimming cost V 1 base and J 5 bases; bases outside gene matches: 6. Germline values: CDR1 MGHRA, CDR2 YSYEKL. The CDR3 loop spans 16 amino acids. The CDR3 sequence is CASSQVAGGPGETQYF. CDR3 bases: TGCGCCAGCAGCCAAGTAGCGGGAGGGCCTGGGGAGACCCAGTACTTC.

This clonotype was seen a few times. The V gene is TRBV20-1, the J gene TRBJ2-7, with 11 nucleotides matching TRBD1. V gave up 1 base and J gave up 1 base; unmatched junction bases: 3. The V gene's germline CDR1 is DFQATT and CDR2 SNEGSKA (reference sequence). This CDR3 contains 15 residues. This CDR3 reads CSARVGTGGSYEQYF. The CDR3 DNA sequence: TGCAGTGCTAGAGTGGGGACAGGGGGATCCTACGAGCAGTACTTC.

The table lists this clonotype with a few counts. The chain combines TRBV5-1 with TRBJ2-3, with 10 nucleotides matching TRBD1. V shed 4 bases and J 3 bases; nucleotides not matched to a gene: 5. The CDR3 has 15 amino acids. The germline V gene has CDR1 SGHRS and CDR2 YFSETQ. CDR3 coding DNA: TGCGCCAGCAGCCCCGGACAGGGGGAGACAGATACGCAGTATTTT. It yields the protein CASSPGQGETDTQYF.

As DNA, the CDR3 is TGTGCCAGCAGCCAAGTTGGGGGGAACTACGAGCAGTACTTC. This gives the protein CASSQVGGNYEQYF. The gene calls are TRBV14 and TRBJ2-7, with D possibly TRBD2 on 6 matching bases. Trimming shortened V by 1 base and J by 3 bases, and 10 bases separated the two germline ends. This CDR3 region has 14 residues. Germline values: CDR1 SGHDN, CDR2 FVKESK.

CDR3 bases: TGTGCCAGCAGCTTAGCTGTGGATTACGAGCAGTACTTC. This sequence encodes CASSLAVDYEQYF. J is TRBJ2-7 and V is TRBV7-8; no reliable D call. The CDR3 sequence is 13 residues long. Germline V lookup: CDR1 SGHVS, CDR2 FQNEAQ. V was shortened by 0 bases and J by 4 bases, with 7 bases between the two germline ends.

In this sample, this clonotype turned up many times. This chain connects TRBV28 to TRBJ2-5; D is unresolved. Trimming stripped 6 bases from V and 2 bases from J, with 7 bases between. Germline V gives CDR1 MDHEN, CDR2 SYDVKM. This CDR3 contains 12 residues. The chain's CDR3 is CASSKDQETQYF. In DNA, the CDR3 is TGTGCCAGCAGCAAAGATCAAGAGACCCAGTACTTC.

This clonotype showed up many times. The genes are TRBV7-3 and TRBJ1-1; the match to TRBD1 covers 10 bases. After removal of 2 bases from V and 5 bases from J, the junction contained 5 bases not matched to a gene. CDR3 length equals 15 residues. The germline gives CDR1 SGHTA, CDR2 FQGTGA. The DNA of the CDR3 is TGTGCCAGCAGCTTAGGGACAGGGGCGGGAACTGAAGCTTTCTTT. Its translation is CASSLGTGAGTEAFF.